This TCR beta chain derives from a study of T cells in Graves' hyperthyroidism and ophthalmopathy. V lost 4 bases and J lost 4; bases outside the gene matches: 5. Germline V gene data show CDR1 as GTSNPN and CDR2 as SVGIG (reference sequence). The CDR3 has 14 amino acids. Uncontrolled infection, other autoimmune disease, pregnancy or lactation barred patients from enrollment. The authors took PBMCs from 10 ml fresh peripheral blood. RNA transcripts were the template for amplifying TCR beta CDR3 regions. The HTBI primer set drove a first-round RT-PCR of the TCR CDR3. One entry per CDR3 protein, called by TCRdb with MiXCR from the multiplex PCR reads. The sample records over 400,000 distinct CDR3 sequences, approximately 23% being singletons.

Sequenced sample: blood. This chain connects TRBV30 to TRBJ1-1; TRBD1 matches at 11 bases. The source of this sequence is a woman in her seventies with Graves' ophthalmopathy. CDR3 DNA sequence: TGTGCCTGGAATAGCGGGACAGGGGGCACTGAAGCTTTCTTT. This sequence encodes CAWNSGTGGTEAFF.